This T cell receptor beta chain appears in the sequencing data of a study of blood T cell repertoires in COVID-19. Study as a whole: COVID-19 samples from acute and convalescent phases originated in the United States, Italy and Spain. PBMCs, B-cell-depleted T cells, or T cells provided the cDNA or gDNA that made up the material.

Authors' data handling: Reference gene primer amplification gave estimated nucleated cell counts. Sequenced by immunoSEQ multiplex PCR; TCRdb stores in-frame clones only, minus some. The V and J calls and clone size were taken over from that table, and D and trimming were inferred from the DNA. The top ten hold around 5.5% of the sample, which has 200,000 to 250,000 clones, approximately 86% seen once. After removal of 5 bases from V and 7 bases from J, the junction contained 8 bases not matched to a gene. CDR3 length equals 15 residues. CDR1 and CDR2 from the germline V gene are MGHDK and SYGVNS. The sequenced sample was peripheral blood. This TCR came from a human donor in a cohort sampled during active COVID-19. The rearrangement links TRBV25-1 to TRBJ2-1; 10 positions agree with TRBD2. Here the CDR3 reads CASSQLAGIHNEQFF. Here the CDR3 DNA reads TGTGCCAGCAGTCAACTAGCGGGGATACATAATGAGCAGTTCTTC.